These 13 T cell receptor beta chains were all obtained from the same sample, sequenced in a study of early T cells in non-severe SARS-CoV-2 infection. TCRdb itself ran the 5' RACE reads through MiXCR, one entry per CDR3 protein. The sample has 70,000 to 80,000 distinct CDR3 sequences, around 12% seen once. The sample in question was whole blood, obtained at baseline. The receptor set was obtained from an adult who was a healthcare worker with PCR-confirmed SARS-CoV-2 infection or an uninfected control (not recorded which).

The chain couples TRBV5-1 to TRBJ2-5; D is uncertain. The germline V and J ends were trimmed by 0 bases and 3 bases, with 6 bases remaining between them. Germline CDR1 reads SGHRS; CDR2 reads YFSETQ. This CDR3 is built from 13 residues. The CDR3 coding sequence is TGCGCCAGCAGCTTGGGACTGGAAGAGACCCAGTACTTC. Its protein product is CASSLGLEETQYF.

This clonotype appeared a few times. This sequence joins TRBV12-3 or TRBV12-4 and TRBJ2-3; no reliable D call. The CDR3 is 15 residues long. V was pared by 1 base and J by 0 bases, with 8 bases between. The CDR3: CASSLGVASTDTQYF. The CDR3 DNA is TGTGCCAGCAGTTTAGGGGTGGCTAGCACAGATACGCAGTATTTT.

This clonotype was counted ten times or more. The chain combines TRBV7-3 with TRBJ2-2; tentatively, D is TRBD1 or TRBD2 (5 bases each). The CDR3 loop spans 15 amino acids. The germline CDR1 and CDR2 sequences are SGHTA and FQGTGA. Trimming took 4 bases from V and 0 from J, leaving 9 bases between them. The DNA for the CDR3 is TGTGCCAGCAGCTCCGGGACGGCGAACACCGGGGAGCTGTTTTTT. Amino acid sequence: CASSSGTANTGELFF.

This CDR3 reads CASSLVGRQGVSHEQYF. The CDR3 DNA reads as TGTGCCAGCAGCTTAGTAGGGCGACAGGGAGTTTCCCACGAGCAGTACTTC. The chain employs TRBV7-8 and TRBJ2-7; 7 bases map to TRBD1. The V segment lost 1 base and the J segment 5 bases; nucleotides outside the gene matches: 14. CDR1 and CDR2 (germline): SGHVS, FQNEAQ. The CDR3 covers 17 residues.

The V gene is TRBV12-3 or TRBV12-4, the J gene TRBJ2-3; D unclear. This CDR3 region has 11 residues. V shed 3 bases and J shed 7 bases, with 5 bases lying between them. The CDR3 DNA is TGTGCCAGCAGTTTCTCGTATACGCAGTATTTT. Translated: CASSFSYTQYF.

This clonotype was detected ten times or more. The J gene is TRBJ2-1, the V gene TRBV6-5; 7 bases align to TRBD1. Trimming took 4 bases from V and 7 from J; bases not matched to a gene: 4. This CDR3 has 13 amino acids. The germline gives CDR1 MNHEY, CDR2 SVGAGI. Here the CDR3 DNA reads TGTGCCAGCAGTTCAGGGACAGCTAATGAGCAGTTCTTC. Its translation is CASSSGTANEQFF.

This clonotype was recorded at least ten times. The chain links TRBV19 to TRBJ1-5, with 10 bases fitting TRBD1. Germline V gene lookup returns CDR1 LNHDA and CDR2 SQIVND (reference sequence). Trimming at V came to 3 bases and at J to 6 bases, leaving 5 bases not matched to a gene. The CDR3 covers 15 residues. CDR3 sequence: CASSIRGQGFQPQHF. The CDR3 DNA reads as TGTGCCAGTAGTATCCGGGGACAGGGGTTTCAGCCCCAGCATTTT.

This clonotype was counted at least ten times. CDR3 loop: CASSAGLNYGYTF. CDR3 nucleotide sequence: TGTGCCAGCAGTGCGGGTCTAAACTATGGCTACACCTTC. The chain couples TRBV6-5 to TRBJ1-2; D not certain. Germline CDR1 is MNHEY and CDR2 is SVGAGI. The CDR3 covers 13 residues. Trimming took 5 bases from V and 2 from J, leaving 9 bases between them.

This clonotype was picked up one time. The chain is built from TRBV20-1 and TRBJ2-1; the D call may be TRBD1 or TRBD2 (5 bases each). Germline V gene sequence: CDR1 DFQATT, CDR2 SNEGSKA (reference sequence). V gave up 6 bases and J gave up 8 bases, with 17 bases separating them. CDR3 length equals 13 residues. This chain's CDR3 is CSAQTGRLYEQFF. The CDR3 nucleotides read TGCAGTGCGCAGACGGGGCGTTTATATGAGCAGTTCTTC.

The chain is built from TRBV28 and TRBJ1-6; D ambiguous. The CDR3 is 13 amino acids. Trimming cost V 6 bases and J 3 bases, with 6 bases left between them. From germline, CDR1 is MDHEN and CDR2 SYDVKM. The CDR3 nucleotides read TGTGCCAGCAGCCCAAACTATAATTCACCCCTCCACTTT. Amino acid sequence: CASSPNYNSPLHF.

Only a few counts were recorded for this clonotype. The rearrangement uses TRBV20-1 and TRBJ2-1, with a possible D match to TRBD2 (6 bases). Trimming left V 7 bases short and J 11 bases short, with 21 bases between. CDR3 length: 13 amino acids. Germline V lookup: CDR1 DFQATT, CDR2 SNEGSKA (reference sequence). The CDR3 DNA reads TGCAGTGTCACGGGACTTCAGGAAGCTCAGCAGTTCTTC. Protein: CSVTGLQEAQQFF.

This clonotype has at least ten counts. The chain links TRBV7-2 to TRBJ1-1, with D uncertain. In germline, CDR1 is SGHTA, CDR2 FQGNSA. The length of the CDR3 is 14 residues. V lost 2 bases to trimming and J lost 2 bases, with 9 bases between them. CDR3 nucleotides: TGTGCCAGCAGCTTAAAATGGGGAAACACTGAAGCTTTCTTT. Amino acids: CASSLKWGNTEAFF.

This clonotype has just a few counts. The chain carries TRBV6-5 and TRBJ1-1, with 9 bases fitting TRBD1. J lost 0 bases, V lost 6 bases, and 11 bases had no gene match. This CDR3 contains 17 residues. The germline V gene has CDR1 MNHEY and CDR2 SVGAGI. The CDR3 loop reads CASSTQGASFLNTEAFF. CDR3 nucleotide sequence: TGTGCCAGCAGCACACAGGGGGCGAGTTTCCTGAACACTGAAGCTTTCTTT.